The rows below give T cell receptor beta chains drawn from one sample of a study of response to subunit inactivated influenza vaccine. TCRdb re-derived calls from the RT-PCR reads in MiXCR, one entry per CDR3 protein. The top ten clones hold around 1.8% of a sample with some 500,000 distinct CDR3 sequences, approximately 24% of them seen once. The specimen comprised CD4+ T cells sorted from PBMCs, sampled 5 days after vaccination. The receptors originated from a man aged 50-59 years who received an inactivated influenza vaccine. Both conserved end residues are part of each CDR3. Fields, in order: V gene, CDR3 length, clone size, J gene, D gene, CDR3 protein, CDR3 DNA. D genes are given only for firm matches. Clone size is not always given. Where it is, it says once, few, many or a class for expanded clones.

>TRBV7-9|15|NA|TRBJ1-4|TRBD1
CASSWEGASREKLFF
TGTGCCAGCAGCTGGGAGGGGGCATCTAGGGAAAAACTGTTTTTT
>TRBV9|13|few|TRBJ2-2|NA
CASSVEYTGELFF
TGTGCCAGCAGCGTAGAATACACCGGGGAGCTGTTTTTT
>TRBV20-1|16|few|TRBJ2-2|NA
CSARDRYRVSTGELFF
TGCAGTGCTAGAGATAGGTACAGGGTCTCTACCGGGGAGCTGTTTTTT
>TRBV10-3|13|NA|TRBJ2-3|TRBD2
CATSGGIADTQSF
TGTGCCACCAGCGGGGGCATCGCAGATACGCAGTCTTTT
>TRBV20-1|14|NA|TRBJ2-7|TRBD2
CSAHRAGGTYEQYF
TGCAGTGCTCACAGAGCGGGGGGGACCTACGAGCAGTACTTC
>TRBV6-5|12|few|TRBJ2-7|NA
CASSTRVGEQYF
TGTGCCAGCAGCACCAGGGTTGGAGAGCAGTACTTC
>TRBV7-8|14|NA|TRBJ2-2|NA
CASSFAGYTGELFF
TGTGCCAGCAGCTTTGCAGGTTACACCGGGGAGCTGTTTTTT
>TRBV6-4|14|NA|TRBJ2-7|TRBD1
CASRAQGVAHEQYF
TGTGCCAGCAGGGCGCAGGGGGTGGCCCACGAGCAGTACTTC
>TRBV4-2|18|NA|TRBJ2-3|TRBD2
CASSQDFVGGGATDTQYF
TGTGCCAGCAGCCAAGATTTTGTCGGGGGGGGCGCCACAGATACGCAGTATTTT
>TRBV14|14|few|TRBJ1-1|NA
CASSQVGGIGEAFF
TGTGCCAGCAGCCAAGTCGGCGGGATAGGTGAAGCTTTCTTT
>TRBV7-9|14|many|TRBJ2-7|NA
CASSEPGTASEQYF
TGTGCCAGCAGCGAACCCGGGACGGCCAGCGAGCAGTACTTC
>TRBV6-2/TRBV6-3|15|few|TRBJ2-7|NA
CASSSPHSAGYEQYF
TGTGCCAGCAGTTCTCCCCACTCCGCAGGTTACGAGCAGTACTTC
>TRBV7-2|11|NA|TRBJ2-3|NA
CASSPPGTQYF
TGTGCCAGCAGCCCACCGGGCACGCAGTATTTT
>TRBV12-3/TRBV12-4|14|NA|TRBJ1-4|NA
CASSLSRHNEKLFF
TGTGCCAGCAGTTTGTCCAGACATAATGAAAAACTGTTTTTT
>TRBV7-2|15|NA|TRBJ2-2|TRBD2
CASSQTSGGAGELFF
TGTGCCAGCAGCCAGACTAGCGGGGGGGCTGGGGAGCTGTTTTTT
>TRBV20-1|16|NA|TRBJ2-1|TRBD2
CSASSPTSGITHEQFF
TGCAGTGCTAGTAGTCCGACTAGCGGGATCACCCATGAGCAGTTCTTC
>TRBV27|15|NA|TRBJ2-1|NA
CASSRSLSSYNEQFF
TGTGCCAGCAGCCGTAGCCTGAGCTCCTACAATGAGCAGTTCTTC
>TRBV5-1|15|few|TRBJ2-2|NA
CASSSTGPHTGELFF
TGCGCCAGCAGCTCAACTGGTCCTCACACCGGGGAGCTGTTTTTT
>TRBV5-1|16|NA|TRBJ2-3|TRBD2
CASSLALAGYTDTQYF
TGCGCCAGCAGCTTGGCACTAGCGGGATACACAGATACGCAGTATTTT
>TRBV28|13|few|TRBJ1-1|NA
CASRPDNEGKAFF
TGTGCCAGCAGACCCGACAACGAAGGAAAAGCTTTCTTT
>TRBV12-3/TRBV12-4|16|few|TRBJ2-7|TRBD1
CASSFTGTGISYEQYF
TGTGCCAGCAGTTTTACCGGGACAGGCATCTCCTACGAGCAGTACTTC
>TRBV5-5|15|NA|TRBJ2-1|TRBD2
CASSFSGGVYNEQFF
TGTGCCAGCAGCTTTAGCGGGGGAGTCTACAATGAGCAGTTCTTC
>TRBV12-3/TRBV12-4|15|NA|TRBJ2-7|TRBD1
CASSRAGTGSYEQYF
TGTGCCAGCAGCCGCGCCGGGACAGGCTCATACGAGCAGTACTTC
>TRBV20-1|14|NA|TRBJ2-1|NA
CSARGLGTYNEQFF
TGCAGTGCTAGAGGACTAGGAACCTACAATGAGCAGTTCTTC
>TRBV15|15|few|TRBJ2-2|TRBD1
CATRGTGGGTGELFF
TGTGCCACCAGGGGGACAGGGGGAGGCACCGGGGAGCTGTTTTTT
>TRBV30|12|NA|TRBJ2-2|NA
CAWSRNTGELFF
TGTGCCTGGAGCAGGAACACCGGGGAGCTGTTTTTT
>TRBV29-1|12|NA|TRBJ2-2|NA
CSVDPGSGELFF
TGCAGCGTTGACCCGGGGAGCGGGGAGCTGTTTTTT
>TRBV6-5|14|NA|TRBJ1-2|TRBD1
CASSYGTGTYGYTF
TGTGCCAGCAGTTACGGGACAGGGACGTATGGCTACACCTTC
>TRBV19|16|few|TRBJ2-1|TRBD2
CASSPTSSGSWVEQFF
TGTGCCAGTAGTCCCACCTCTAGCGGGAGTTGGGTTGAGCAGTTCTTC
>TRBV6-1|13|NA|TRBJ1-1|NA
CASSEGRNSEAFF
TGTGCCAGCAGTGAGGGACGGAATTCTGAAGCTTTCTTT
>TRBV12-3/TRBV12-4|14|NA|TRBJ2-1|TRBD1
CASSSRDRYNEQFF
TGTGCCAGCAGTTCCCGGGACAGGTACAATGAGCAGTTCTTC
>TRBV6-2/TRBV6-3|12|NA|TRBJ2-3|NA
CASSWSRDTQYF
TGTGCCAGCAGTTGGAGTAGGGATACGCAGTATTTT
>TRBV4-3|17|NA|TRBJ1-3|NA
CASSQETETFSGNTIYF
TGCGCCAGCAGCCAAGAGACAGAAACCTTCTCTGGAAACACCATATATTTT
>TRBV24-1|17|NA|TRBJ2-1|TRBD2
CATSDSKAGGSYNEQFF
TGTGCCACCAGTGATTCCAAAGCGGGGGGGTCTTACAATGAGCAGTTCTTC
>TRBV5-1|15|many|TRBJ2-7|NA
CASSLQGDTLYEQYF
TGCGCCAGCAGCTTGCAAGGAGACACGCTTTACGAGCAGTACTTC
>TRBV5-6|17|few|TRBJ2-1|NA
CASSLYQRGLGSNEQFF
TGTGCCAGCAGCCTCTACCAACGCGGACTGGGCAGCAATGAGCAGTTCTTC
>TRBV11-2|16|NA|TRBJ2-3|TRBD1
CASSRRGQGSTDTQYF
TGTGCCAGCAGCCGCCGGGGACAGGGGAGCACAGATACGCAGTATTTT
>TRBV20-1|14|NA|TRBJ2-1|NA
CSARDPGIHNEQFF
TGCAGTGCTAGAGATCCCGGGATCCACAATGAGCAGTTCTTC
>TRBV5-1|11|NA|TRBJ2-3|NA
CASMSTDTQYF
TGCGCCAGCATGAGCACAGATACGCAGTATTTT
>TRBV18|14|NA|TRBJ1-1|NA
CASSPRGLNTEAFF
TGTGCCAGCTCCCCTAGGGGGTTGAACACTGAAGCTTTCTTT
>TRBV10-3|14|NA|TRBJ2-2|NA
CAISGSVYTGELFF
TGTGCCATCAGTGGGTCAGTCTACACCGGGGAGCTGTTTTTT
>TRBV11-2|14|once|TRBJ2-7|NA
CASSLGRPLDEQYF
TGTGCCAGCAGCTTAGGCAGGCCCCTCGACGAGCAGTACTTC
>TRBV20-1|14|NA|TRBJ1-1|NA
CSASVPQGNTEAFF
TGCAGTGCTAGCGTCCCACAGGGGAACACTGAAGCTTTCTTT